These 3 T cell receptor beta chains share one sample of origin, sequenced in a study of blood T cell repertoires in COVID-19 (dated by TCRdb to between 2020 and 2021). To prepare the library, the immunoSEQ multiplex PCR assay was applied. TCRdb obtained this table from immuneACCESS and retained in-frame rearrangements with V and J assigned. These tables miss some clones; where compared with another copy, unresolved V genes account for less than half of the shortfall, and the remainder is unexplained. The sample includes 200,000 to 250,000 clones, with around 91% observed a single time. The top ten hold about 15% of the sample. Material: PBMCs or T cells enriched from blood (not recorded which). These TCRs come from a man aged 25 to 40 who had been exposed to COVID-19.

For this clone: Other nucleotide sequences in the sample specify the same CDR3. The V and J genes are TRBV7-2 and TRBJ1-5, with D tentatively TRBD1 (5 bases). Per the germline V gene, CDR1 is SGHTA and CDR2 is FQGNSA. V lost 5 bases and J lost 0, with 11 bases in between. The CDR3 totals 15 residues. Here the CDR3 DNA reads TGTGCCAGCAGCCCCGCGGGGGGTAGCAATCAGCCCCAGCATTTT. It translates to CASSPAGGSNQPQHF.

The V call is TRBV14, the J call TRBJ2-2; TRBD2 is a possible D gene (6 bases). CDR1 SGHDN and CDR2 FVKESK come from the germline V gene. The CDR3 spans 15 residues. V lost 0 bases to trimming and J lost 6 bases, with 11 bases between them. The CDR3 region is CASSQEWGRSGELFF. DNA for the CDR3: TGTGCCAGCAGCCAAGAATGGGGGAGGTCCGGGGAGCTGTTTTTT.

V usage is TRBV3-1 (or the pseudogene TRBV3-2) and J usage is TRBJ1-4, with TRBD1 matching over 9 bases. The CDR3 runs 14 residues. J gave up 7 bases and V 4 bases, and 4 bases lay outside the gene matches. Germline V gene data show CDR1 as LGHDT and CDR2 as YNNKEL (reference sequence). For the CDR3, the DNA is TGTGCCAGCAGCCTGGGACAGGGTAGTGAAAAACTGTTTTTT. It encodes CASSLGQGSEKLFF.